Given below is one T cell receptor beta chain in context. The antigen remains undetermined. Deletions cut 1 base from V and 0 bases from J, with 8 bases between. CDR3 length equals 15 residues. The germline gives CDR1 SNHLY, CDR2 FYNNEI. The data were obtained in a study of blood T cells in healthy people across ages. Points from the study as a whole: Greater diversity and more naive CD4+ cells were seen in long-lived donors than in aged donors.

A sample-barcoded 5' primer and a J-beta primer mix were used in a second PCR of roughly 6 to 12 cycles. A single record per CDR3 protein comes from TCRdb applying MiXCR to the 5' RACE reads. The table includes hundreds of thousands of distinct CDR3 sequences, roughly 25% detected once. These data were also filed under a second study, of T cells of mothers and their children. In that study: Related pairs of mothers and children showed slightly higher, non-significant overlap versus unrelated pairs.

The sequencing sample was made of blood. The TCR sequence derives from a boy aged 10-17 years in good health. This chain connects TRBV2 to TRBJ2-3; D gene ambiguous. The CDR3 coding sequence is TGTGCCAGCAGTGAAGGAAGTTTGAGCACAGATACGCAGTATTTT. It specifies CASSEGSLSTDTQYF.